Listed here are 17 T cell receptor beta chains from one sample, sequenced in a study of tumor-infiltrating lymphocytes in primary liver carcinoma. Starting from approximately 500 ng of total RNA, TCR beta cDNA was produced with a primer in the constant region. A slightly modified ARM-PCR protocol with three nested multiplex PCR rounds produced these TCR beta libraries. With TRBV1-TRBV30 forward primers and a C-beta reverse primer, the first two PCR rounds were run for roughly 10 cycles each. TCRdb recomputed calls from the multiplex PCR reads with MiXCR, one row per CDR3 protein. The table records around 60,000 distinct CDR3 sequences, about 71% of them present only once. Co-extracted RNA and DNA came from roughly 20-30 mg of unsorted bulk tissue. The sequenced sample consisted of liver tumor tissue from sampling region 4. Noted subset: tumor region T4, right-lateral pole. These receptors were taken from a man aged 40-55 years with primary liver carcinoma and hepatitis B virus infection.

For this clonotype: This may come from a read error, since a much larger clone is one base off. V is TRBV7-6 and J is TRBJ1-1; D ambiguous. The germline gives CDR1 SGHVS, CDR2 FNYEAQ. The CDR3 spans 13 residues. The CDR3 reads CASNLSGSTEAFF. The CDR3 DNA is TGTGCCAGCAACTTATCCGGCAGCACTGAAGCTTTCTTT.

This clonotype was found a few times. Given a much more abundant clone one base away, this may be a read error. This chain uses TRBV28 with TRBJ2-5, with 9 nucleotides matching TRBD2. The CDR3 is 14 amino acids. The V gene's germline CDR1 is MDHEN and CDR2 SYDVKM. CDR3 residues: CVSTISGSGETQYF. CDR3 DNA: TGTGTCAGCACCATTAGCGGGAGTGGAGAGACCCAGTACTTC.

This clonotype was picked up a small number of times. This may be a read error, as it is one base from a much larger clone. The CDR3 ends on some other residue instead of the conserved phenylalanine or tryptophan, so this is likely a read error. The rearrangement uses TRBV5-1 and TRBJ2-7; 10 positions match TRBD2. Per the germline V gene, CDR1 is SGHRS and CDR2 is YFSETQ. The V segment lost 2 bases and the J segment 3 bases; nucleotides outside the gene matches: 5. This CDR3 region has 15 residues. The CDR3 here is CASSLGLAEIYEQYS. The CDR3 region has the DNA TGCGCCAGCAGCTTAGGACTAGCGGAGATCTACGAGCAGTACTCC.

This clonotype has at least ten counts. The rearrangement uses TRBV28 and TRBJ2-7; 10 bases align to TRBD1. Germline values: CDR1 MDHEN, CDR2 SYDVKM. J was trimmed by 3 bases and V by 5 bases; bases with no gene match: 7. CDR3 length equals 15 residues. CDR3 DNA sequence: TGTGCCAGCAGTCGGGGTGGACAGGGGGACTACGAGCAGTACTTC. Translation: CASSRGGQGDYEQYF.

This clonotype was recorded many times. The chain joins TRBV11-2 to TRBJ1-5; perhaps TRBD1 as D (5 bases). The CDR3 is made up of 13 amino acids. The V end lost 2 bases, the J end lost 5 bases, and 7 bases lay between the germline ends. The germline V gene has CDR1 SGHAT and CDR2 FQNNGV. Written as DNA, the CDR3 is TGTGCCAGCAGCTTAAGGGGCGATCAGCCCCAGCATTTT. It encodes CASSLRGDQPQHF.

Note on this clonotype: The junction departs from the called germline gene at one end, perhaps through a read error. The chain combines TRBV10-2 with TRBJ1-6, with 8 bases lining up with TRBD1. The germline V gene encodes CDR1 WSHSY and CDR2 SAAADI. This CDR3 region has 15 residues. In DNA, the CDR3 is TGCGCCATCAGTGAGTTGGGACAGGATAACTCACCCCTCCACTTT. Translated, it gives CAISELGQDNSPLHF.

About this clonotype: The junction differs from germline at one of its ends, possibly a read error. The chain combines TRBV5-5 with TRBJ2-2; perhaps TRBD2 as D (5 bases). The germline CDR1 and CDR2 sequences are SGHKS and YYEKEE (reference sequence). This CDR3 spans 12 amino acids. CDR3 nucleotide sequence: TGTGCCAGCTCTCCTAACACCGGGGAGCTGCTTTTT. It translates to CASSPNTGELLF.

On this clonotype: A much more abundant neighbour one base away suggests this may be a read error. The chain couples TRBV4-2 to TRBJ1-3; the D is unclear. Germline V gene sequence: CDR1 LGHNA, CDR2 YNFKEQ. CDR3 length equals 17 residues. CDR3 coding DNA: TGTGTCTGCAGCCAAGATCGCGGGGTCTACTCTGGAAACACCATATATTTT. It specifies CVCSQDRGVYSGNTIYF.

This clonotype was seen only once. Its ends do not fully match the called genes, so a read error is possible. The chain recombines TRBV10-3 with TRBJ2-3; 10 nucleotides align to TRBD2. This CDR3 is 15 amino acids long. The germline gives CDR1 ENHRY, CDR2 SYGVKD. The CDR3: CTITLGLANTDTQYF. The CDR3 coding sequence is TGTACCATCACCTTGGGACTAGCGAACACAGATACGCAGTATTTT.

As to this clonotype: Since no conserved phenylalanine or tryptophan closes the CDR3, a read error is the likely cause. The chain recombines TRBV11-2 with TRBJ2-5, with D tentatively TRBD2 (6 bases). There are 15 residues in the CDR3. CDR1 and CDR2 from the germline V gene are SGHAT and FQNNGV. In nucleotides, the CDR3 is TGTACTAGCAGCTTCGAGTGGAATCAGAGGGAGACCCAGTACTCC. It specifies CTSSFEWNQRETQYS.

Points on this clonotype: One end of the junction fails to match germline, which may point to a read error. The gene calls are TRBV6-6 and TRBJ1-1; 8 positions agree with TRBD1. Germline V gives CDR1 MNHNY, CDR2 SVGAGI (reference sequence). The CDR3 covers 13 residues. The CDR3 protein is CASIYTGGTEAFF. The CDR3, as DNA: TGTGCCAGCATTTACACAGGGGGCACTGAAGCTTTCTTT.

This clonotype was picked up a small number of times. The junction does not match germline at one end; this may be a read error. The V and J genes are TRBV6-2 or TRBV6-3 and TRBJ1-1; D may be TRBD1 (5 bases). Germline CDR1 reads MNHEY; CDR2 reads SVGEGT. The CDR3 is 11 residues long. The CDR3 DNA follows: TGTGTCAGCAGTTCGGCAGGGCCGACTTTCTTT. The encoded protein is CVSSSAGPTFF.

About this clonotype: A junction boundary mismatches the germline segment, possibly from a read error. The chain recombines TRBV11-1 with TRBJ2-4; 8 nucleotides align to TRBD2. Germline V gene lookup returns CDR1 SGHAT and CDR2 FQDESV (reference sequence). There are 17 residues in the CDR3. The CDR3 sequence: CDSSFPVTSVTKNIQYF. The CDR3 DNA reads TGTGACAGCAGCTTTCCCGTGACTAGCGTGACCAAAAACATTCAGTACTTC.

A remark on this clonotype: The CDR3 does not close with the conserved phenylalanine or tryptophan, likely indicating a read error. The J gene is TRBJ2-7, the V gene TRBV29-1; D unclear. The CDR3 runs to 13 residues. V gave up 1 base and J gave up 0 bases, with 7 bases separating them. Germline loops: CDR1 SQVTM, CDR2 ANQGSEA. The CDR3 DNA reads TGCAGCGTTGAAGGTCTTCCCTCCTACGAGCAGTACTTA. Translated, it gives CSVEGLPSYEQYL.

Concerning this clonotype: In this CDR3 the conserved last residue, phenylalanine or tryptophan, is missing, so a read error is likely. The gene calls are TRBV29-1 and TRBJ1-5, with D perhaps matching TRBD1 (5 bases). Germline CDR1 reads SQVTM; CDR2 reads ANQGSEA. Trimming pared 4 bases from V and 7 bases from J, leaving 11 bases between. The CDR3 is made up of 12 amino acids. DNA for the CDR3: TGCAGCGTTGGGGAAGAGGGGCAGCCCCAGCATCTT. Translation gives CSVGEEGQPQHL.

V usage is TRBV11-2 and J usage is TRBJ2-1; 10 bases are a match to TRBD2. The CDR3 covers 15 residues. The germline V gene encodes CDR1 SGHAT and CDR2 FQNNGV. The DNA of the CDR3 is TGTGTCAACAGCCACCAGCGGGAGGGATTGGGTGAGCAGTTCTTC. Translation: CVNSHQREGLGEQFF.

For this clonotype: The junction shows a germline mismatch at one end, possibly a read error. The chain carries TRBV4-1 and TRBJ1-5; TRBD1 might be the D (5 bases). CDR1 is MGHRA, CDR2 YSYEKL, per germline. The CDR3 loop spans 15 amino acids. The CDR3 DNA reads TGCGCCAGTAGTCCCATAGAGGGGAGCAATCAGCCCCATCATTTT. It yields the protein CASSPIEGSNQPHHF.